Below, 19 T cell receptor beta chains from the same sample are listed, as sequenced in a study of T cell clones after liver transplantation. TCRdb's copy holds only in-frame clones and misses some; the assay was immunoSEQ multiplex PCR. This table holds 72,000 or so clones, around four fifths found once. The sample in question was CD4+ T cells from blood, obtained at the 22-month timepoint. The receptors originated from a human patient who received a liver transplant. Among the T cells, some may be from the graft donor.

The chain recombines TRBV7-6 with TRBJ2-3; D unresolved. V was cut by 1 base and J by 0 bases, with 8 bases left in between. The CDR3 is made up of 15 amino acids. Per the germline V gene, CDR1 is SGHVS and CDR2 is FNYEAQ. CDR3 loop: CASSLGQTSTDTQYF. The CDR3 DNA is TGTGCCAGCAGCTTAGGGCAGACTAGCACAGATACGCAGTATTTT.

CDR3 DNA sequence: TGTGCCAGTAGTAGACAGGTTGCAGAGACCCAGTACTTC. It yields the protein CASSRQVAETQYF. The rearrangement joins TRBV19 to TRBJ2-5, with D possibly TRBD1 on 6 matching bases. V was cut by 4 bases and J by 4 bases, with 10 bases left in between. Looked up from germline, CDR1 is LNHDA and CDR2 is SQIVND (reference sequence). CDR3 length equals 13 residues.

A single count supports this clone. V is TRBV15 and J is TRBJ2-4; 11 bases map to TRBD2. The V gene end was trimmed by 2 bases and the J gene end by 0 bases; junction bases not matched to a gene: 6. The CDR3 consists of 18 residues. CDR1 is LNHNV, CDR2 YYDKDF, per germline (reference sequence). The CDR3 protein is CATSRTGLAELAKNIQYF. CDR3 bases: TGTGCCACCAGCAGAACGGGACTAGCGGAGCTAGCCAAAAACATTCAGTACTTC.

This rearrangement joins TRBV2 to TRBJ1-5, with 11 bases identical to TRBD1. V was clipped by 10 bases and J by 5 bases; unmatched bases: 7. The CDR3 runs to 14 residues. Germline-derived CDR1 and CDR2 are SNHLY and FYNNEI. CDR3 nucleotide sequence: TGTGCCACTAAGCCGGGACAGGGGGATCAGCCCCAGCATTTT. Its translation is CATKPGQGDQPQHF. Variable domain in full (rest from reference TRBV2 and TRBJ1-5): EPEVTQTPSHQVTQMGQEVILRCVPISNHLYFYWYRQILGQKVEFLVSFYNNEISEKSEIFDDQFSVERPDGSNFTLKIRSTKLEDSAMYFCATKPGQGDQPQHFGDGTRLSIL.

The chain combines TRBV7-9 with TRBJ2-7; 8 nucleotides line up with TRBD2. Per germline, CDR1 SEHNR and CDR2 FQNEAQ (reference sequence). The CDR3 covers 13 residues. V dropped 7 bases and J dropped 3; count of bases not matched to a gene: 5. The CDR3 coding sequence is TGTGCCAGCACCCCGGGGGGGAACTACGAGCAGTACTTC. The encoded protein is CASTPGGNYEQYF.

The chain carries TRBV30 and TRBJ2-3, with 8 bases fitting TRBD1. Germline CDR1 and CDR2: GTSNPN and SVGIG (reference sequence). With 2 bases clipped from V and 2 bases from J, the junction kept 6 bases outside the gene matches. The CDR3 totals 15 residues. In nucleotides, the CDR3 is TGTGCCTGGAGTCCGGACAGGGCAAACACAGATACGCAGTATTTT. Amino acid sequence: CAWSPDRANTDTQYF.

The CDR3 protein is CASSSDAGVRSNQPQHF. The CDR3 DNA reads as TGTGCCAGCAGCTCAGACGCAGGGGTGAGGAGCAATCAGCCCCAGCATTTT. The V call is TRBV7-9, the J call TRBJ1-5, with a tentative D call TRBD1 (6 bases). V was trimmed by 4 bases and J by 1 base, leaving 17 bases between them. The CDR3 length is 17 residues. Germline V CDR1 and CDR2: SEHNR, FQNEAQ (reference sequence).

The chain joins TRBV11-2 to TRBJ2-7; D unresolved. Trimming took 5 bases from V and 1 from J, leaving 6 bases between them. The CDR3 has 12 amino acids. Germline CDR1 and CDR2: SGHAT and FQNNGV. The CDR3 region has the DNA TGTGCCAGCAGCACGCAGTCCTACGAGCAGTACTTC. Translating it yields CASSTQSYEQYF.

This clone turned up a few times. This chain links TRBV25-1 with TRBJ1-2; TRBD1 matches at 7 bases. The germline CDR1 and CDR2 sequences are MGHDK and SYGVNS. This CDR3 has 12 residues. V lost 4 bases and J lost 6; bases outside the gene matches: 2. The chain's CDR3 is CASSGDSDGYTF. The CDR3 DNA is TGTGCCAGCAGTGGGGACAGCGATGGCTACACCTTC.

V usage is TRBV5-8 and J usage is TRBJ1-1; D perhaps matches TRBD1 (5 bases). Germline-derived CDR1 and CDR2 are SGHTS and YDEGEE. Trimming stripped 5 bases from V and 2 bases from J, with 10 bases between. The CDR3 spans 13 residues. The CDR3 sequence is CASRSRGNTEAFF. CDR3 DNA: TGTGCCAGCAGATCGCGGGGCAACACTGAAGCTTTCTTT.

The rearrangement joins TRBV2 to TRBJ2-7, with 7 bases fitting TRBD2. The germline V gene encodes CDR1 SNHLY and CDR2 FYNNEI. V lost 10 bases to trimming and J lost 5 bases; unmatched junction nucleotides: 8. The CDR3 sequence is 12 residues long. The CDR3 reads CATSGEGHEQYF. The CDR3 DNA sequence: TGTGCCACTAGCGGCGAGGGCCACGAGCAGTACTTC.

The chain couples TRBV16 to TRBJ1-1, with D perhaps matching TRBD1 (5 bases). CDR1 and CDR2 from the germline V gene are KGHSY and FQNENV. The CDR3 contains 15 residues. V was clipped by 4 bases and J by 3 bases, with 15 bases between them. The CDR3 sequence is CASSPRAGGDTEAFF. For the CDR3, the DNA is TGTGCCAGCAGCCCTCGGGCAGGAGGGGACACTGAAGCTTTCTTT.

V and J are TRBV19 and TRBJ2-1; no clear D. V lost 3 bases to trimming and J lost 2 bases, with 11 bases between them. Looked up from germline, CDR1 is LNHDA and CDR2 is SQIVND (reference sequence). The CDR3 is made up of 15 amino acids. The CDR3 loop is CASSITVYAYNEQFF. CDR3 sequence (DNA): TGTGCCAGTAGTATTACCGTCTACGCCTACAATGAGCAGTTCTTC.

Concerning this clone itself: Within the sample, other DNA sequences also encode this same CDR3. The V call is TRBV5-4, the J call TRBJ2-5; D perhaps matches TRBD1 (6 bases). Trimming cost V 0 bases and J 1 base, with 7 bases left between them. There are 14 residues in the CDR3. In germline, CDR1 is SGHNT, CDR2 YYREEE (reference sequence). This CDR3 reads CASSLAGAQETQYF. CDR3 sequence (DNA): TGTGCCAGCAGCTTGGCAGGGGCCCAAGAGACCCAGTACTTC.

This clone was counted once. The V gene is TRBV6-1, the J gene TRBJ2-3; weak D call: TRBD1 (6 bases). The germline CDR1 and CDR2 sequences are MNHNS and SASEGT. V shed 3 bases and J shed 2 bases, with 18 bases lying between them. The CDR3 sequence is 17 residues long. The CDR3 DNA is TGTGCCAGCAGTGAGGGCCGAACAGGGAAGTACACAGATACGCAGTATTTT. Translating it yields CASSEGRTGKYTDTQYF.

CDR3 nucleotide sequence: TGTGCCAGCGTCTCCCCCGGCGGGGCATACGAGCAGTACTTC. Translating it yields CASVSPGGAYEQYF. The chain recombines TRBV6-1 with TRBJ2-7, with D tentatively TRBD2 (6 bases). The CDR3 is made up of 14 amino acids. The germline V gene encodes CDR1 MNHNS and CDR2 SASEGT. Trimming removed 8 bases at V and 4 bases at J, with 18 bases between.

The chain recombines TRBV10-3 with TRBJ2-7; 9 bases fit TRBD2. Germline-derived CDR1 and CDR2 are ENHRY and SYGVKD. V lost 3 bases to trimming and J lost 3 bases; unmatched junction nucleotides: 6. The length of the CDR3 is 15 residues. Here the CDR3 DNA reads TGTGCCATCAGTGATCAGGCTAGCGGGATCTACGAGCAGTACTTC. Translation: CAISDQASGIYEQYF.

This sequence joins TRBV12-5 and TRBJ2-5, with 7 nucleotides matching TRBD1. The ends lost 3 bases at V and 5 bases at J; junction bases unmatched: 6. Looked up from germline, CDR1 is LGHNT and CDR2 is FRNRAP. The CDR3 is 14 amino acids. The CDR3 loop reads CASGLRGTEETQYF. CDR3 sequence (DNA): TGTGCTAGTGGTTTACGAGGGACAGAGGAGACCCAGTACTTC.

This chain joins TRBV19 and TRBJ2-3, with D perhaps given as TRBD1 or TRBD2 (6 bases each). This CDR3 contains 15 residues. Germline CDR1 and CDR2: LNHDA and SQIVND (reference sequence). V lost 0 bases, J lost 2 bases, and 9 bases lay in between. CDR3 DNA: TGTGCCAGTAGTATAGATGGGGGGCACACAGATACGCAGTATTTT. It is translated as CASSIDGGHTDTQYF. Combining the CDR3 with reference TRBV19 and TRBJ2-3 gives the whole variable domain DGGITQSPKYLFRKEGQNVTLSCEQNLNHDAMYWYRQDPGQGLRLIYYSQIVNDFQKGDIAEGYSVSREKKESFPLTVTSAQKNPTAFYLCASSIDGGHTDTQYFGPGTRLTVL.